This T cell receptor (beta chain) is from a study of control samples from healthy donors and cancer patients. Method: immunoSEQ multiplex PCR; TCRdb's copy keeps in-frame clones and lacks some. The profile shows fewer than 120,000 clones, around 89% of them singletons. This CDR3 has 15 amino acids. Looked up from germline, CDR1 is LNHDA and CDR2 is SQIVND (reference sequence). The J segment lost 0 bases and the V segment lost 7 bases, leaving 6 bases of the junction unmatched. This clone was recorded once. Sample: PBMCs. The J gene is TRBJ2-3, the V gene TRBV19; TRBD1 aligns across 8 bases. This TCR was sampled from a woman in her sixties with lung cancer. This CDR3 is CASKDRAASTDTQYF. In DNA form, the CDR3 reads TGTGCCAGTAAGGACAGGGCGGCAAGCACAGATACGCAGTATTTT. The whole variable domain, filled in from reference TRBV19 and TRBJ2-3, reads DGGITQSPKYLFRKEGQNVTLSCEQNLNHDAMYWYRQDPGQGLRLIYYSQIVNDFQKGDIAEGYSVSREKKESFPLTVTSAQKNPTAFYLCASKDRAASTDTQYFGPGTRLTVL.